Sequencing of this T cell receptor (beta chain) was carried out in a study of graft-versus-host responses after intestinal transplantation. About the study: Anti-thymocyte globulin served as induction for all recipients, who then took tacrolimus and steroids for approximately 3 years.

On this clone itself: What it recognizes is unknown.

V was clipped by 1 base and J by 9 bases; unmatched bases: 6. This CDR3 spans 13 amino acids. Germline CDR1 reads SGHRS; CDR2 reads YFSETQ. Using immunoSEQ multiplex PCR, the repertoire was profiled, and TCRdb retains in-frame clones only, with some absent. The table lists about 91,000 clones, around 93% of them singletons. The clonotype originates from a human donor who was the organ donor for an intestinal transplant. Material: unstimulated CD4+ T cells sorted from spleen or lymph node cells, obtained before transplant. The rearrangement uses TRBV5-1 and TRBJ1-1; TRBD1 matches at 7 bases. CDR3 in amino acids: CASSLNGQVKAFF. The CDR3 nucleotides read TGCGCCAGCAGCTTGAATGGACAGGTCAAAGCTTTCTTT. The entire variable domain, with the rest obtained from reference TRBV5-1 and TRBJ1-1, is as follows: KAGVTQTPRYLIKTRGQQVTLSCSPISGHRSVSWYQQTPGQGLQFLFEYFSETQRNKGNFPGRFSGRQFSNSRSEMNVSTLELGDSALYLCASSLNGQVKAFFGQGTRLTVV.